In its sample, the clone carrying this TCR beta chain was seen a few times. The data originate from a study of blood T cells in healthy people across ages. Study background: Researchers report that template switching captured about one barcoded beta molecule per two T cells.

The ends lost 4 bases at V and 10 bases at J; junction bases unmatched: 18. This CDR3 is 16 amino acids long. Germline CDR1 SGDLS, CDR2 YYNGEE. Combining a sample-barcoded 5' primer with a J-beta primer mix, a second PCR ran for 7 to 11 cycles. Via MiXCR, TCRdb re-called the 5' RACE reads, giving one row per CDR3 protein. The sample holds about 970,000 distinct CDR3 sequences, about 53% seen once. This TCR was recovered from an older woman in good health. The specimen was blood. The rearrangement links TRBV9 to TRBJ1-1; 8 positions match TRBD1. Written as DNA, the CDR3 is TGTGCCAGCAGCCCAACTGCTCAGGGGGCGATTCGAGGAGCTTTCTTT. This translates into CASSPTAQGAIRGAFF.